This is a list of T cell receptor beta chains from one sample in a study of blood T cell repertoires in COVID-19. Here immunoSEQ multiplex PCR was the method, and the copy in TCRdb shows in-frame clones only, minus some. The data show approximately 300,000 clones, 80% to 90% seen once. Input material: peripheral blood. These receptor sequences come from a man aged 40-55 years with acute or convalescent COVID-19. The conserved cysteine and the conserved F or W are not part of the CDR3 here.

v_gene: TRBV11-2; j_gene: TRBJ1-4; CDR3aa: ASSSTARALTTNEKLF
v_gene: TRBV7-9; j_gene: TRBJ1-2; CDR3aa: ASSPLTGPCT
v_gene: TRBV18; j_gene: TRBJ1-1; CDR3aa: ASSPVDRDAEAF
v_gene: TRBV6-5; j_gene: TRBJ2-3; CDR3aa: ASSRGLITDTQY
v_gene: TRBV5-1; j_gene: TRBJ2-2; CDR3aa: ASSLAYLDTGELF
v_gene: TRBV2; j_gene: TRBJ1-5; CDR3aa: ASSEAQGRSQPQH
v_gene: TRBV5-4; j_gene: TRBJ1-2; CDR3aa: ASSLVGQGQGYT
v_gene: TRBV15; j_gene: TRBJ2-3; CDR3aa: ATSRGTGITDTQY
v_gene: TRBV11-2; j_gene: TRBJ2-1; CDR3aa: ASSLFLRGDYEQF
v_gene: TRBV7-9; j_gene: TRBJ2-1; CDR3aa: ASSPSAGLVHSYNEQF
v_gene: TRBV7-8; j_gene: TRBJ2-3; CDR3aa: ASSLAASTDTQY
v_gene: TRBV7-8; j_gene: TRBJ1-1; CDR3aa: ASSPLGLANTEAF
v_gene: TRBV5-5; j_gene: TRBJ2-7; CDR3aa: ASSLSGGRLYEQY
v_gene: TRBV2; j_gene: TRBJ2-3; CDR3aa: ASNPWRGTDTQY
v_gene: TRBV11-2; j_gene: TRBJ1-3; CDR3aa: ASSLDRVSGNTIY
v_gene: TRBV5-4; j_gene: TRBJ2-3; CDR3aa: ASSLRSFTDTQY
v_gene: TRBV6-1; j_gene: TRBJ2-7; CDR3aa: ASSALWTGAGYEQY
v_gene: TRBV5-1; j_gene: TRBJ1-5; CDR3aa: ASSPGQGVQPQH
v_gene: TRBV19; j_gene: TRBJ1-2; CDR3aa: ASSRQGSSTGYT
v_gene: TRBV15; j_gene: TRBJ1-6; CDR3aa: ATSRGDRGNSPLH
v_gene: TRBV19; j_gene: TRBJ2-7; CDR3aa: ASSLAPSYYEQY
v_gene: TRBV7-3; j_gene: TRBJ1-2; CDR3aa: ASSVNRDSYGYT
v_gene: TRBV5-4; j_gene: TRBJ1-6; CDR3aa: ASSLKGVSPLH
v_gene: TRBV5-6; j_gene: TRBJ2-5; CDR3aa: ASSSRRFRETQY
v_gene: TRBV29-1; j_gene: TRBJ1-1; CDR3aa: SAWNTEAF
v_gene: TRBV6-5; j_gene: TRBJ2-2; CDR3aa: ASSLDRAYTGELF
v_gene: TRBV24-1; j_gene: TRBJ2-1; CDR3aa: ASAGGDEQF
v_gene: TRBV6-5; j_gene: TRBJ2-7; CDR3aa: ASGLAGDLYEQY
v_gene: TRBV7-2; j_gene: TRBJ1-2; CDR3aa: ASTQSQGNGYT
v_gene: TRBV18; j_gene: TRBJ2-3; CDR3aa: ASSPGTGGDTQY
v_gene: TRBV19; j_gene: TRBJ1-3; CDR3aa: ASTSRTGRNTASSGNTIY
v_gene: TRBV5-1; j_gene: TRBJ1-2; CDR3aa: ASSLAGRGYGYT
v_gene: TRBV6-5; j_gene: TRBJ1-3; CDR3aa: ASGGGTVGNTIY
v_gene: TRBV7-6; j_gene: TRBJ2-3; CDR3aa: ASSLASSGALGNTDTQY
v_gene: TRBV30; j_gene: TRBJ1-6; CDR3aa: AWSGRNSPLH
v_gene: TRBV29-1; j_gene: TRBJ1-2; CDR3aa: SGFGTEGYT
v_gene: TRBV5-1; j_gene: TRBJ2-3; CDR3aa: ASRKEAQAPTDTQY
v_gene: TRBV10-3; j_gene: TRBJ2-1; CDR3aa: AISVSGTYNEQF
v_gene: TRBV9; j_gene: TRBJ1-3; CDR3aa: ASSQNPRSTIY
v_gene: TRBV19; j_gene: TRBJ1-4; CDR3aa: ASSIQGGNEKLF
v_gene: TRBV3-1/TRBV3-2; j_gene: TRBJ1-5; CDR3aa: ASSQRTGVFQPQH